These 22 T cell receptor beta chains were sequenced from one sample in a study of T cell responses to AZD1222 COVID-19 vaccine. Here immunoSEQ multiplex PCR was the method, and the copy in TCRdb shows in-frame clones only, minus some. The sample comprises roughly 98,000 clones, around nine tenths of which are singletons, and about 16% rests with the top ten. The source was peripheral blood, collected 28 days after the second AZD1222 dose. These receptors came from an adult who received the AZD1222 COVID-19 vaccine.

This clone showed up just once. DNA of the CDR3: TGCGCCAGCAGCCAAGTCGGTACCAGGGGCGGCACTGAAGCTTTCTTT. This sequence encodes CASSQVGTRGGTEAFF. The chain has TRBV4-1 and TRBJ1-1; D may be TRBD1 (6 bases). The CDR3 spans 16 residues. Trimming cost V 1 base and J 4 bases, with 16 bases left between them. Germline CDR1 is MGHRA and CDR2 is YSYEKL.

This clone has only a few counts. The chain is built from TRBV28 and TRBJ2-7, with TRBD2 identical over 9 bases. Germline CDR1 is MDHEN and CDR2 is SYDVKM. V was clipped by 2 bases and J by 5 bases; unmatched bases: 4. This CDR3 comprises 14 residues. The chain's CDR3 is CASSLAGGRDEQYF. In DNA, the CDR3 is TGTGCCAGCAGTTTAGCGGGAGGGCGGGACGAGCAGTACTTC.

The chain recombines TRBV27 with TRBJ2-1; TRBD2 matches at 13 bases. There are 15 residues in the CDR3. CDR1 is MNHEY and CDR2 is SMNVEV in the germline V gene (reference sequence). V shed 10 bases and J 7 bases; nucleotides not matched to a gene: 10. CDR3 residues: CATGLAGAWGNEQFF. The CDR3 DNA is TGTGCCACAGGACTAGCGGGAGCTTGGGGTAATGAGCAGTTCTTC.

J is TRBJ1-1 and V is TRBV7-9; D uncertain. Germline values: CDR1 SEHNR, CDR2 FQNEAQ (reference sequence). The V end lost 5 bases, the J end lost 4 bases, and 8 bases lay between the germline ends. The CDR3 spans 12 residues. The CDR3, as DNA: TGTGCCAGCAGCCAGACGGGCACTGAAGCTTTCTTT. Translated: CASSQTGTEAFF.

This clone was found a few times. The chain has TRBV5-1 and TRBJ2-1, with no clear D. The CDR3 spans 14 residues. CDR1 SGHRS and CDR2 YFSETQ come from the germline V gene. The ends were cut back, 4 bases at V and 4 bases at J, with 12 bases in the middle. In nucleotides, the CDR3 is TGCGCCAGCAGCCTGATGACGGATTACAATGAGCAGTTCTTC. This sequence encodes CASSLMTDYNEQFF.

The V gene is TRBV6-4, the J gene TRBJ2-7, with 7 positions matching TRBD2. Germline lookup yields CDR1 MRHNA and CDR2 SNTAGT. The CDR3 runs to 13 residues. The V gene end was trimmed by 6 bases and the J gene end by 4 bases; junction bases not matched to a gene: 6. As DNA, the CDR3 is TGTGCCAGCAGGCAACGGGGGGATTACGAGCAGTACTTC. This gives the protein CASRQRGDYEQYF.

The chain has TRBV19 and TRBJ1-5; perhaps TRBD1 as D (6 bases). The CDR3 has 15 amino acids. Germline CDR1 reads LNHDA; CDR2 reads SQIVND (reference sequence). V shed 6 bases and J shed 4 bases, with 16 bases lying between them. The CDR3: CASRTTSQGNQPQHF. CDR3 DNA sequence: TGTGCCAGTAGAACAACCTCCCAGGGGAATCAGCCCCAGCATTTT.

This chain links TRBV5-4 with TRBJ1-4, with unresolved D. The V end lost 5 bases, the J end lost 6 bases, and 14 bases lay between the germline ends. This CDR3 spans 14 amino acids. Per the germline V gene, CDR1 is SGHNT and CDR2 is YYREEE (reference sequence). CDR3 sequence: CASSSERFDEKLFF. For the CDR3, the DNA is TGTGCCAGCAGTTCAGAGAGGTTTGATGAAAAACTGTTTTTT.

The chain uses TRBV6-2 or TRBV6-3 and TRBJ2-1; TRBD2 might be the D (5 bases). V lost 5 bases, J lost 0 bases, and 11 bases lay in between. The CDR3 is 15 amino acids. CDR1 MNHEY and CDR2 SVGEGT come from the germline V gene. CDR3 in DNA: TGTGCCAGCAGTCCACCCCGGGGCTCCTACAATGAGCAGTTCTTC. The encoded protein is CASSPPRGSYNEQFF.

The V gene is TRBV18, the J gene TRBJ2-7; D is unclear. Germline CDR1 KGHSH, CDR2 LQKENI. V lost 3 bases and J 4 bases, leaving 16 bases between the germline ends. The CDR3 sequence is 15 residues long. In DNA form, the CDR3 reads TGTGCCAGCTCACCCCCCTACTCCCGGGCTTACGAGCAGTACTTC. It translates to CASSPPYSRAYEQYF.

This chain uses TRBV6-5 with TRBJ1-3, with 7 bases identical to TRBD1. The germline V gene encodes CDR1 MNHEY and CDR2 SVGAGI. The CDR3 length is 11 residues. The V and J ends lost 5 bases and 16 bases, in that order; junction bases with no gene match: 8. CDR3 bases: TGTGCCAGCAGTCGTGGGGGACAGATCTATTTT. It encodes CASSRGGQIYF.

The chain combines TRBV29-1 with TRBJ1-1; no reliable D call. V was shortened by 8 bases and J by 7 bases, with 14 bases between the two germline ends. This CDR3 spans 11 amino acids. Germline CDR1 reads SQVTM; CDR2 reads ANQGSEA. DNA for the CDR3: TGCAGCTCCTGTCTCGCAGATGAAGCTTTCTTT. Amino acid sequence: CSSCLADEAFF.

On this clone: The same CDR3 arises from other DNA sequences in this sample as well. The J gene is TRBJ1-1, the V gene TRBV12-3 or TRBV12-4; D not resolved. The V gene lost 1 base and the J gene lost 1 base, with 4 bases spanning the gap. The CDR3 covers 13 residues. The CDR3 protein is CASSLGGNTEAFF. For the CDR3, the DNA is TGTGCCAGCAGTTTAGGGGGGAACACTGAAGCTTTCTTT.

The V call is TRBV6-5, the J call TRBJ2-7, with D unresolved. The CDR3 contains 13 residues. The V gene lost 2 bases and the J gene lost 4 bases, with 9 bases spanning the gap. Germline assignment: CDR1 MNHEY and CDR2 SVGAGI. The CDR3 sequence: CASSYGLQYEQYF. CDR3 sequence (DNA): TGTGCCAGCAGTTACGGGCTCCAATACGAGCAGTACTTC.

V gene TRBV27 combines with J gene TRBJ2-5; D is ambiguous. Trimming pared 4 bases from V and 7 bases from J, leaving 10 bases between. Germline V gene data show CDR1 as MNHEY and CDR2 as SMNVEV (reference sequence). The CDR3 has 12 residues. The CDR3 bases are TGTGCCAGCAGTTCCCCACTCGGGACCCAGTACTTC. Its translation is CASSSPLGTQYF.

CDR3 protein: CAISDLQGNYGYTF. The CDR3 DNA sequence: TGTGCCATCAGTGATCTACAGGGAAACTATGGCTACACCTTC. The chain joins TRBV10-3 to TRBJ1-2; D is possibly TRBD1 (6 bases). V was cut by 3 bases and J by 2 bases, with 10 bases left in between. CDR1 and CDR2 (germline): ENHRY, SYGVKD. The CDR3 sequence is 14 residues long.

This clone showed up just once. The DNA of the CDR3 is TGTGCCAGTAGTCCCCTTTCCACGGGAACTGGAAACACCATATATTTT. Translated, it gives CASSPLSTGTGNTIYF. The chain is built from TRBV19 and TRBJ1-3; no definite D call. Trimming removed 5 bases at V and 2 bases at J, with 16 bases between. This CDR3 has 16 amino acids. Germline V gene lookup returns CDR1 LNHDA and CDR2 SQIVND (reference sequence). The entire variable domain, with the rest obtained from reference TRBV19 and TRBJ1-3, is as follows: DGGITQSPKYLFRKEGQNVTLSCEQNLNHDAMYWYRQDPGQGLRLIYYSQIVNDFQKGDIAEGYSVSREKKESFPLTVTSAQKNPTAFYLCASSPLSTGTGNTIYFGEGSWLTVV.

V usage is TRBV7-3 and J usage is TRBJ2-3; 10 bases fit TRBD2. V lost 3 bases, J lost 4 bases, and 7 bases stayed unmatched. The CDR3 runs to 16 residues. From germline, CDR1 is SGHTA and CDR2 FQGTGA. CDR3 sequence: CASSFAASGSPDTQYF. In DNA form, the CDR3 reads TGTGCCAGCAGCTTCGCCGCTAGCGGGAGCCCAGATACGCAGTATTTT.

The CDR3 nucleotides are TGTGCCAGCGGACCGACTAGCGGGACGCACTACGAGCAGTACTTC. Amino acid sequence: CASGPTSGTHYEQYF. This chain connects TRBV11-2 to TRBJ2-7, with 11 bases that match TRBD2. Germline V gene data show CDR1 as SGHAT and CDR2 as FQNNGV. The V and J ends lost 8 bases and 3 bases, in that order; junction bases with no gene match: 9. This CDR3 contains 15 residues.

This chain uses TRBV30 with TRBJ2-1, with 9 bases that match TRBD1. This CDR3 contains 17 residues. V was clipped by 0 bases and J by 8 bases; unmatched bases: 14. Looked up from germline, CDR1 is GTSNPN and CDR2 is SVGIG (reference sequence). The CDR3 reads CAWSVISPYDRGDEQFF. The CDR3 bases are TGTGCCTGGAGTGTAATTTCCCCCTATGACAGGGGGGATGAGCAGTTCTTC.

V and J are TRBV6-5 and TRBJ1-3, with D unresolved. Trimming stripped 5 bases from V and 5 bases from J, with 10 bases between. Germline CDR1 MNHEY, CDR2 SVGAGI. This CDR3 is 13 amino acids long. CDR3 region: CASSQINRNTIYF. In DNA, the CDR3 is TGTGCCAGCAGTCAAATAAACCGAAACACCATATATTTT.

The V gene is TRBV5-1, the J gene TRBJ2-5, with D perhaps matching TRBD2 (6 bases). V shed 1 base and J shed 5 bases, with 12 bases lying between them. The CDR3 has 14 amino acids. Germline V gene data show CDR1 as SGHRS and CDR2 as YFSETQ. The CDR3 nucleotides read TGCGCCAGCAGCTTGCAGGAGGGGAGGGAGACCCAGTACTTC. Translated: CASSLQEGRETQYF.